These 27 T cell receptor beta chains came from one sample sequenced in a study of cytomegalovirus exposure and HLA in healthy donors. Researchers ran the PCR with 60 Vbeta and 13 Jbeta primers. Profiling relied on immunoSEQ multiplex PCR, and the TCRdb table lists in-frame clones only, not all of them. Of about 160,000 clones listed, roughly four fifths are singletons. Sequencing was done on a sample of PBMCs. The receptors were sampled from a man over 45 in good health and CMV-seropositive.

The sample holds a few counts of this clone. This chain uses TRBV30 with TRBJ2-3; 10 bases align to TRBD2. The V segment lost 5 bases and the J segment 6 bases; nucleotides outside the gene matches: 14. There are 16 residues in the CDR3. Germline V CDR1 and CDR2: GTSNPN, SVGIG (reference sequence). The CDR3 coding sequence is TGTGCCTGGTCGCTTGGGGCTAGCGGGAGATGGGATACGCAGTATTTT. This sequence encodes CAWSLGASGRWDTQYF.

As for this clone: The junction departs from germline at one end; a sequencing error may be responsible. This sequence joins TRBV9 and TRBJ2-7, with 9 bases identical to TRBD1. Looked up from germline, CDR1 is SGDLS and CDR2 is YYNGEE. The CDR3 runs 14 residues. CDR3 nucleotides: TGTGCCAGCAGCGTGACAGGGGGGTCCTCCGAGCAGTACTTC. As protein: CASSVTGGSSEQYF.

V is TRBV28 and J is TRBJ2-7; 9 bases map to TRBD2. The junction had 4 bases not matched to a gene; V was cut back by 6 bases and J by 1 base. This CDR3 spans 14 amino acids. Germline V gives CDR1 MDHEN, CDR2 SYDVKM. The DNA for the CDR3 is TGTGCCAGCAGAGGGACTAGCTGGTCCTACGAGCAGTACTTC. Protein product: CASRGTSWSYEQYF.

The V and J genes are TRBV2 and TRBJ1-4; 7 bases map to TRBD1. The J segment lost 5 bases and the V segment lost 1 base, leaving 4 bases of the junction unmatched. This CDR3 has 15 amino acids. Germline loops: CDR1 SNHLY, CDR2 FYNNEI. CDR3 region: CASSEEGGVNEKLFF. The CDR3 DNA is TGTGCCAGCAGTGAAGAAGGGGGCGTCAATGAAAAACTGTTTTTT.

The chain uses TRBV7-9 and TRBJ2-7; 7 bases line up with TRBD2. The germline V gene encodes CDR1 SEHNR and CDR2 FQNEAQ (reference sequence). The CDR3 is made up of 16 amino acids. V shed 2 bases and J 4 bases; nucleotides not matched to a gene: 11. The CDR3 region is CASSLTPRRGGYEQYF. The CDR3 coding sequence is TGTGCCAGCAGCTTAACACCCCGTAGGGGAGGGTACGAGCAGTACTTC.

CDR3 in DNA: TGTGCCAGCTCCCGAACTAGCGGAGATCACAATGAGCAGTTCTTC. Its translation: CASSRTSGDHNEQFF. The chain uses TRBV18 and TRBJ2-1; 8 bases fit TRBD2. V was pared by 6 bases and J by 5 bases, with 9 bases of the junction left unmatched. CDR3 size: 15 residues. CDR1 is KGHSH and CDR2 is LQKENI in the germline V gene.

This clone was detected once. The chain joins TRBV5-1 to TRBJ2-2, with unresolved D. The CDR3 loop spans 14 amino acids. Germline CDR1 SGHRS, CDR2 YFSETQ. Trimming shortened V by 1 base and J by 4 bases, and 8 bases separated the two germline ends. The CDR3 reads CASSLTLSTGELFF. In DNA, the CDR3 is TGCGCCAGCAGCTTGACTCTGAGCACCGGGGAGCTGTTTTTT.

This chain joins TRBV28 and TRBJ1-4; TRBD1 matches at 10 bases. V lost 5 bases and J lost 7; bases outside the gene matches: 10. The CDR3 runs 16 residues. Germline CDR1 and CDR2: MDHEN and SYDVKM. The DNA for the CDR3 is TGTGCCAGCAGTCCCCTCGGACAGGGGGGCGGTGAAAAACTGTTTTTT. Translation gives CASSPLGQGGGEKLFF.

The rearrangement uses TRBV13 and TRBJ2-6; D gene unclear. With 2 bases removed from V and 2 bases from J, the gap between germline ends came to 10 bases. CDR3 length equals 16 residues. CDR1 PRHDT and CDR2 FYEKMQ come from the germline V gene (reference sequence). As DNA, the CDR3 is TGTGCCAGCAGCTTATTTGCGTCTACTGGGGCCAACGTCCTGACTTTC. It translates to CASSLFASTGANVLTF.

CDR3 sequence reads: CASSPAGGTQYF. The CDR3 DNA is TGTGCCAGCAGCCCGGCCGGGGGAACGCAGTATTTT. This chain connects TRBV7-2 to TRBJ2-3, with D tentatively TRBD2 (6 bases). This CDR3 region has 12 residues. Between the trimmed V and J ends, which lost 5 bases and 9 bases, there was a span of 12 bases. The germline V gene encodes CDR1 SGHTA and CDR2 FQGNSA.

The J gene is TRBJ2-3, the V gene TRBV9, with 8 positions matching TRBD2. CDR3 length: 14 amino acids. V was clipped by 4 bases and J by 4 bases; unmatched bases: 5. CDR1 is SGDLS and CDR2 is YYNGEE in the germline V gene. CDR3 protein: CASSPGGDPDTQYF. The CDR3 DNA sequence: TGTGCCAGCAGCCCCGGGGGGGATCCAGATACGCAGTATTTT.

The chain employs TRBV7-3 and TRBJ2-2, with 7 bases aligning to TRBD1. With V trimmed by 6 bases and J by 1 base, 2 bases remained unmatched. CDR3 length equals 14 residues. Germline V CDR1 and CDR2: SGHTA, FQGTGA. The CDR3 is CASRRQGNTGELFF. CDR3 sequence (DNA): TGTGCCAGCAGGAGACAGGGGAACACCGGGGAGCTGTTTTTT.

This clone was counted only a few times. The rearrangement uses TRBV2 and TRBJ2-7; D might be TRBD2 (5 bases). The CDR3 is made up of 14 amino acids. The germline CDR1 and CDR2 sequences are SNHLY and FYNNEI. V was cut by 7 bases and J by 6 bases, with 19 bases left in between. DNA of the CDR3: TGTGCCAGCACCTCCCGGGGAGTGGCCTTCGAGCAGTACTTC. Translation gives CASTSRGVAFEQYF. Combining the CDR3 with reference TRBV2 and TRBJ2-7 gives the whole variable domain EPEVTQTPSHQVTQMGQEVILRCVPISNHLYFYWYRQILGQKVEFLVSFYNNEISEKSEIFDDQFSVERPDGSNFTLKIRSTKLEDSAMYFCASTSRGVAFEQYFGPGTRLTVT.

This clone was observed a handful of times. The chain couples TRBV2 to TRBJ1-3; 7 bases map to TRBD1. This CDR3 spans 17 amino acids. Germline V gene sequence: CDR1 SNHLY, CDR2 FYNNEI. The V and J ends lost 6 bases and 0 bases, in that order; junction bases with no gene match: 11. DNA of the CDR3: TGTGCCAGCAGCACCCGGACAGGCGCATACTCTGGAAACACCATATATTTT. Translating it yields CASSTRTGAYSGNTIYF. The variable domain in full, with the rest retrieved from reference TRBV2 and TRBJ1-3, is EPEVTQTPSHQVTQMGQEVILRCVPISNHLYFYWYRQILGQKVEFLVSFYNNEISEKSEIFDDQFSVERPDGSNFTLKIRSTKLEDSAMYFCASSTRTGAYSGNTIYFGEGSWLTVV.

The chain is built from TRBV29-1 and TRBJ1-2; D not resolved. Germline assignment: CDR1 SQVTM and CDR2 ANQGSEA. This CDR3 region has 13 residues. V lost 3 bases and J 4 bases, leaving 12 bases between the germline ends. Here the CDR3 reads CSVDSGIVYGYTF. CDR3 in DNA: TGCAGCGTTGATTCGGGGATCGTCTATGGCTACACCTTC.

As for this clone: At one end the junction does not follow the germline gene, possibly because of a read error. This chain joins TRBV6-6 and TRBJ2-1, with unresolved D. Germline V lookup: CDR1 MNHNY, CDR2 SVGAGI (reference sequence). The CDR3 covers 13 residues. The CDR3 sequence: CASSYAYGNGQFF. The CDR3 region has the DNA TGTGCCAGCAGTTACGCATATGGCAATGGGCAGTTCTTC.

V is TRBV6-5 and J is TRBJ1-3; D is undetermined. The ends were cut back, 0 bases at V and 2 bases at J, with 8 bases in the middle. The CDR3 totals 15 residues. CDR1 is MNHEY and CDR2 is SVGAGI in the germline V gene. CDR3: CASSYSIEPGNTIYF. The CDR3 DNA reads TGTGCCAGCAGTTACTCGATTGAGCCTGGAAACACCATATATTTT.

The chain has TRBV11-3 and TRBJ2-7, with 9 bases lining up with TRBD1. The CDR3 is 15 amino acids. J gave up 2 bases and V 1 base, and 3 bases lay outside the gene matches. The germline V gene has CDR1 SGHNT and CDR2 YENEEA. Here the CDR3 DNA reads TGTGCCAGCAGCTTAGGGACAGGGGTGCCCTACGAGCAGTACTTC. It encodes CASSLGTGVPYEQYF. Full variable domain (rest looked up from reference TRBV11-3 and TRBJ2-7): EAGVVQSPRYKIIEKKQPVAFWCNPISGHNTLYWYLQNLGQGPELLIRYENEEAVDDSQLPKDRFSAERLKGVDSTLKIQPAELGDSAVYLCASSLGTGVPYEQYFGPGTRLTVT.

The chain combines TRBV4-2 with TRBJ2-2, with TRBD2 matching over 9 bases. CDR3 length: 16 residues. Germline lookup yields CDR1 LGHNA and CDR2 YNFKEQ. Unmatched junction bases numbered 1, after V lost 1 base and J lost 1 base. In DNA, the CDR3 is TGTGCCAGCAGCCAAGTACTAGCGGGGAACACCGGGGAGCTGTTTTTT. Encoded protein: CASSQVLAGNTGELFF.

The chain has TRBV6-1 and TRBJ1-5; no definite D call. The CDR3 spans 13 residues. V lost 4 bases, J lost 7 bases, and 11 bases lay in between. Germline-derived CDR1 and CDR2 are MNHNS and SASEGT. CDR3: CASSGEGRQPQHF. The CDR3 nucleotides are TGTGCCAGCAGTGGGGAGGGCAGGCAGCCCCAGCATTTT.

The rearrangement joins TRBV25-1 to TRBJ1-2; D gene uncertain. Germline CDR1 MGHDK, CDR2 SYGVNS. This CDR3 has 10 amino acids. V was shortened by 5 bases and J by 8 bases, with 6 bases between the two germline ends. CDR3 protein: CASSLRGYTF. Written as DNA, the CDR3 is TGTGCCAGCAGTTTGCGGGGCTACACCTTC.

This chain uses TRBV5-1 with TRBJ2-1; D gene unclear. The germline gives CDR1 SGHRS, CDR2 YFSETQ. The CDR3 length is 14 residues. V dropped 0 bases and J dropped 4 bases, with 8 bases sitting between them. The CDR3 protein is CASSLARSYNEQFF. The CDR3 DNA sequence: TGCGCCAGCAGCTTGGCTCGCAGTTACAATGAGCAGTTCTTC.

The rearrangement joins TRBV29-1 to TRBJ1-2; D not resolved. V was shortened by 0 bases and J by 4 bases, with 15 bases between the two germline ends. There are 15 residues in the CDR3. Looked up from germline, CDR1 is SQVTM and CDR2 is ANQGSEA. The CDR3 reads CSVEDIIGGGYGYTF. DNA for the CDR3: TGCAGCGTTGAAGATATTATAGGCGGCGGCTATGGCTACACCTTC.

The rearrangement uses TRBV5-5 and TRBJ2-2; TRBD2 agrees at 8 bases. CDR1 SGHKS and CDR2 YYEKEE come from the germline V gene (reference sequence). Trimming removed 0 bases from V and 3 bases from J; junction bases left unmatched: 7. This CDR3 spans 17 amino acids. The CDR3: CASSLAPGGPDTGELFF. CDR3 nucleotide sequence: TGTGCCAGCAGCTTGGCCCCGGGGGGGCCGGACACCGGGGAGCTGTTTTTT.

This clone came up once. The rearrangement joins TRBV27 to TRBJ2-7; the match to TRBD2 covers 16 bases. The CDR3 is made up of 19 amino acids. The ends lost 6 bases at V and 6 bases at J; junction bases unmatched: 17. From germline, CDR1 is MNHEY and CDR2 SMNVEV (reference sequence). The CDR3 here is CASSSFPGLAGGLTGEQYF. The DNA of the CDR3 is TGTGCCAGCAGCTCATTTCCGGGACTAGCGGGAGGGTTAACGGGCGAGCAGTACTTC.

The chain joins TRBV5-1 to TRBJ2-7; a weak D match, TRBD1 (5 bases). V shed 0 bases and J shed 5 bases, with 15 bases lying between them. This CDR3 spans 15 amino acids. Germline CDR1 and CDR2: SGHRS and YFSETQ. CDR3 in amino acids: CASSLEGLLHDEQYF. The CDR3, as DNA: TGCGCCAGCAGCTTGGAGGGGCTCCTACACGACGAGCAGTACTTC.

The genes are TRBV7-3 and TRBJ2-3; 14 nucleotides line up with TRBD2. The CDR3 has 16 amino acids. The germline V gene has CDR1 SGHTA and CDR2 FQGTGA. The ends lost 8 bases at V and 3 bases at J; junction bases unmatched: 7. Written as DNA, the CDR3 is TGTGCCAGCGCAGGGACTAGCGGGAGTTCGACAGATACGCAGTATTTT. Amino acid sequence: CASAGTSGSSTDTQYF.